In its sample, the clone carrying this T cell receptor (beta chain) is medium-sized. Its cognate antigen is unknown. This sample is drawn from a study of metastatic and nonmetastatic thyroid tumors. Study-level background: Both malignant and benign thyroid patients supplied peripheral blood and tumor or nodule tissue samples, across which the repertoires of these patients were then compared.

In the original workflow: It was from CDR3 differences across clinicopathological groups that a distant-metastasis classifier for papillary thyroid cancer was built. TCRdb re-analyzed the PCR reads through MiXCR. These V and J calls derive from TCRdb rather than the authors' analysis. This sample has a few thousand clones, with 30% to 35% found just once. The CDR3 extends over 14 amino acids. The ends were cut back, 3 bases at V and 2 bases at J, with 10 bases in the middle. The germline CDR1 and CDR2 sequences are SGDLS and YYNGEE. Treatment of any kind had been given to no patient before thyroid surgery. Overall study results and limits: Versus benign nodules, malignant thyroid tumors reportedly had significantly higher TCR beta diversity, in blood and tumor.

This TCR was sampled from a female donor with papillary thyroid cancer or a benign thyroid nodule (not recorded which). Some clones in this sample may be carry-over from other donors' samples. The chain couples TRBV9 to TRBJ2-3; TRBD2 might be the D (6 bases). Sequencing used adjacent normal tissue. The CDR3 spells CASSGSGLTDTQYF. CDR3 DNA sequence: TGTGCCAGCAGCGGAAGCGGGCTCACAGATACGCAGTATTTT. Together with reference TRBV9 and TRBJ2-3, the CDR3 gives the full variable domain: DSGVTQTPKHLITATGQRVTLRCSPRSGDLSVYWYQQSLDQGLQFLIQYYNGEERAKGNILERFSAQQFPDLHSELNLSSLELGDSALYFCASSGSGLTDTQYFGPGTRLTVL.